Presented here are 18 T cell receptor beta chains from one specimen sequenced in a study of blood T cell repertoires in COVID-19 (dated by TCRdb to 2020 to 2021). The library was produced with the immunoSEQ multiplex PCR assay. TCRdb provides this immuneACCESS table in a form limited to in-frame rearrangements. Some clones are lacking; in checked studies, under half of them reflect an unresolved V gene, and why the rest are absent is not known. The sample includes approximately 360,000 clones, with 85% to 90% observed a single time. The ten largest make up roughly 0.97% of the sample. The sample comprised PBMCs or T cells enriched from blood (not recorded which). These receptors were obtained from a woman aged 25 to 45 with acute COVID-19.

The rearrangement links TRBV29-1 to TRBJ2-1; D might be TRBD1 (5 bases). The CDR3 extends over 13 amino acids. The V end was cut by 4 bases, the J end by 0 bases, with 7 bases between. CDR1 is SQVTM and CDR2 is ANQGSEA in the germline V gene. In nucleotides, the CDR3 is TGCAGCGTTGGCAGGGACTCCTACAATGAGCAGTTCTTC. Amino acids: CSVGRDSYNEQFF.

The chain couples TRBV5-6 to TRBJ1-1, with D tentatively TRBD1 (6 bases). Looked up from germline, CDR1 is SGHDT and CDR2 is YYEEEE. There are 16 residues in the CDR3. The V gene lost 0 bases and the J gene lost 3 bases, with 15 bases spanning the gap. For the CDR3, the DNA is TGTGCCAGCAGCTTGGCGGGGGGGCAGTCTTACACTGAAGCTTTCTTT. Its translation: CASSLAGGQSYTEAFF.

This clone was seen once. CDR3 sequence: CASQVGQINNEQFF. In DNA, the CDR3 is TGTGCCAGCCAAGTGGGACAGATCAACAATGAGCAGTTCTTC. The V and J genes are TRBV7-8 and TRBJ2-1; 7 nucleotides agree with TRBD1. With V trimmed by 8 bases and J by 5 bases, 9 bases remained unmatched. The germline V gene encodes CDR1 SGHVS and CDR2 FQNEAQ. CDR3 length: 14 amino acids.

The rearrangement uses TRBV7-7 and TRBJ2-3; 14 bases agree with TRBD2. J was trimmed by 1 base and V by 5 bases; bases with no gene match: 2. Looked up from germline, CDR1 is SSHAT and CDR2 is FNYEAQ (reference sequence). The CDR3 has 16 amino acids. The CDR3 nucleotides read TGTGCCAGCAGCCTGGGACTAGCGGGGGGCACAGATACGCAGTATTTT. It yields the protein CASSLGLAGGTDTQYF.

V usage is TRBV6-2 or TRBV6-3 and J usage is TRBJ2-7; TRBD1 might be the D (5 bases). V dropped 7 bases and J dropped 4 bases, with 17 bases sitting between them. Germline CDR1 reads MNHEY; CDR2 reads SVGEGT. The CDR3 runs 14 residues. The CDR3 sequence is CASTPDRALYEQYF. DNA of the CDR3: TGTGCCAGCACCCCCGACAGAGCATTGTACGAGCAGTACTTC.

This chain connects TRBV6-4 to TRBJ2-1, with TRBD1 matching 9 bases. The CDR3 extends over 15 amino acids. CDR1 MRHNA and CDR2 SNTAGT come from the germline V gene. V dropped 2 bases and J dropped 7; count of bases not matched to a gene: 6. The DNA of the CDR3 is TGTGCCAGCAGTGACCCTGGGACAGGGTTAAATGAGCAGTTCTTC. Protein sequence: CASSDPGTGLNEQFF.

The rearrangement joins TRBV7-3 to TRBJ2-3; 11 nucleotides agree with TRBD2. The CDR3 is made up of 16 amino acids. The junction had 6 bases not matched to a gene; V was cut back by 5 bases and J by 2 bases. Germline V gene sequence: CDR1 SGHTA, CDR2 FQGTGA. The CDR3 DNA reads TGTGCCAGCAGCCCTGGGACTAGCGGATTCACAGATACGCAGTATTTT. Its translation is CASSPGTSGFTDTQYF.

The CDR3 protein is CASRTGGDEQYF. The DNA of the CDR3 is TGTGCCAGCAGAACCGGGGGGGACGAGCAGTACTTC. This chain connects TRBV11-2 to TRBJ2-7, with 8 positions matching TRBD2. Per germline, CDR1 SGHAT and CDR2 FQNNGV. This CDR3 comprises 12 residues. After removal of 6 bases from V and 5 bases from J, the junction contained 3 bases not matched to a gene.

The chain uses TRBV7-2 and TRBJ1-1; D remains unclear. CDR1 and CDR2 from the germline V gene are SGHTA and FQGNSA. V lost 4 bases, J lost 1 base, and 10 bases lay in between. The length of the CDR3 is 14 residues. The CDR3 DNA is TGTGCCAGCAGCTCCGCAGGAAGGAACACTGAAGCTTTCTTT. Residues: CASSSAGRNTEAFF.

V is TRBV7-9 and J is TRBJ1-2, with 8 bases that match TRBD1. Germline CDR1 SEHNR, CDR2 FQNEAQ (reference sequence). The ends lost 4 bases at V and 4 bases at J; junction bases unmatched: 2. This CDR3 is built from 13 residues. The CDR3 loop is CASSSTGAYGYTF. In DNA form, the CDR3 reads TGTGCCAGCAGCTCGACAGGGGCCTATGGCTACACCTTC. The full variable domain, completed using reference TRBV7-9 and TRBJ1-2, is DTGVSQNPRHKITKRGQNVTFRCDPISEHNRLYWYRQTLGQGPEFLTYFQNEAQLEKSRLLSDRFSAERPKGSFSTLEIQRTEQGDSAMYLCASSSTGAYGYTFGSGTRLTVV.

This clone was found once. Other DNA variants within this sample encode the same CDR3. The genes are TRBV5-1 and TRBJ1-5; TRBD1 matches 8 bases. V lost 3 bases, J lost 5 bases, and 4 bases stayed unmatched. CDR3 length: 14 amino acids. Germline-derived CDR1 and CDR2 are SGHRS and YFSETQ. CDR3 nucleotide sequence: TGCGCCAGCAGCTCTGGACAGGGTGATCAGCCCCAGCATTTT. As protein: CASSSGQGDQPQHF.

CDR3 sequence reads: CASSLARATFSGYTF. CDR3 in DNA: TGTGCCAGCAGCCTAGCGAGGGCCACCTTCAGCGGCTACACCTTC. The chain uses TRBV5-6 and TRBJ1-2; the D is unclear. The CDR3 sequence is 15 residues long. The V end lost 4 bases, the J end lost 8 bases, and 21 bases lay between the germline ends. Germline assignment: CDR1 SGHDT and CDR2 YYEEEE.

V usage is TRBV9 and J usage is TRBJ1-4; D gene unclear. This CDR3 spans 13 amino acids. Between the trimmed V and J ends, which lost 5 bases and 8 bases, there was a span of 13 bases. CDR1 SGDLS and CDR2 YYNGEE come from the germline V gene. As DNA, the CDR3 is TGTGCCAGCAGTAAAACGACGGGGGAAAAACTGTTTTTT. Translating gives CASSKTTGEKLFF.

This clone was seen only a few times. The chain combines TRBV6-5 with TRBJ2-2; 9 nucleotides match TRBD2. This CDR3 is 15 amino acids long. V was clipped by 4 bases and J by 4 bases; unmatched bases: 4. The germline CDR1 and CDR2 sequences are MNHEY and SVGAGI. The CDR3 region is CASSSSGAFTGELFF. CDR3 nucleotides: TGTGCCAGCAGTTCTAGCGGGGCTTTCACCGGGGAGCTGTTTTTT.

As to this clone: Relative to the germline gene, one junction end is altered; a read error may explain this. The chain's CDR3 is CVSSQGAGGGREQYF. Here the CDR3 DNA reads TGTGTCAGCAGCCAAGGGGCAGGGGGCGGTAGAGAGCAGTACTTC. The chain has TRBV3-1 (or the pseudogene TRBV3-2) and TRBJ2-7; TRBD1 aligns across 8 bases. The CDR3 totals 15 residues. Germline CDR1 and CDR2: LGHDT and YNNKEL (reference sequence).

This clone was counted between two and nine times. J is TRBJ1-6 and V is TRBV7-3; TRBD1 matches at 10 bases. There are 16 residues in the CDR3. The germline V gene has CDR1 SGHTA and CDR2 FQGTGA. With V trimmed by 5 bases and J by 10 bases, 11 bases remained unmatched. CDR3 protein: CASSKTDGTGASPLHF. DNA of the CDR3: TGTGCCAGCAGCAAAACGGACGGGACAGGGGCCTCACCCCTCCACTTT. Supplemented by reference TRBV7-3 and TRBJ1-6, the full variable domain reads GAGVSQTPSNKVTEKGKYVELRCDPISGHTALYWYRQSLGQGPEFLIYFQGTGAADDSGLPNDRFFAVRPEGSVSTLKIQRTERGDSAVYLCASSKTDGTGASPLHFGNGTRLTVT.

This clone was observed once. This chain connects TRBV19 to TRBJ2-6, with D possibly TRBD2 on 7 matching bases. The CDR3 totals 16 residues. V shed 6 bases and J shed 2 bases, with 14 bases lying between them. The germline V gene has CDR1 LNHDA and CDR2 SQIVND (reference sequence). The CDR3 sequence: CASRDGGGAGANVLTF. In DNA form, the CDR3 reads TGTGCCAGTAGGGATGGAGGGGGGGCTGGGGCCAACGTCCTGACTTTC. Filled out from reference TRBV19 and TRBJ2-6, the complete variable domain reads DGGITQSPKYLFRKEGQNVTLSCEQNLNHDAMYWYRQDPGQGLRLIYYSQIVNDFQKGDIAEGYSVSREKKESFPLTVTSAQKNPTAFYLCASRDGGGAGANVLTFGAGSRLTVL.

The chain is built from TRBV13 and TRBJ1-1; 7 positions match TRBD1. Losses at the gene ends were 7 bases for V and 2 bases for J; bases not matched to a gene: 4. The germline gives CDR1 PRHDT, CDR2 FYEKMQ (reference sequence). The CDR3 spans 13 residues. The CDR3 is CASKGQSNTEAFF. CDR3 nucleotides: TGTGCCAGCAAGGGACAGAGCAACACTGAAGCTTTCTTT. Variable domain in full (rest from reference TRBV13 and TRBJ1-1): AAGVIQSPRHLIKEKRETATLKCYPIPRHDTVYWYQQGPGQDPQFLISFYEKMQSDKGSIPDRFSAQQFSDYHSELNMSSLELGDSALYFCASKGQSNTEAFFGQGTRLTVV.